This T cell receptor beta chain came from a study of shared clonotypes between healthy human individuals. It was at deep level that the assay was run. Assay used: immunoSEQ multiplex PCR; TCRdb lists only in-frame clones, some missing. Of millions of clones in the sample, roughly 94% are singletons; the top ten hold around 0.13%. About this clone itself: This CDR3 is also generated by other DNA sequences in the sample.

This CDR3 has 14 amino acids. In germline, CDR1 is SGHRS, CDR2 YFSETQ. Germline trimming cut 0 bases from V and 5 bases from J; bases unmatched to any gene: 4. This TCR derives from a man in his late teens or twenties in good health. The specimen sequenced was naive CD4+ T cells sorted from blood. Subset here: CD45RA+ positively selected. This chain uses TRBV5-1 with TRBJ2-5, with 7 bases matching TRBD2. In DNA form, the CDR3 reads TGCGCCAGCAGCTTGGGAGCGGGGCGGGAGACCCAGTACTTC. Encoded protein: CASSLGAGRETQYF.